The TCR beta chain described here comes from a study of blood T cell repertoires in COVID-19. Overall study context: Two consecutive negative NP/OP PCR tests, clearance, or resolved symptoms defined Cohort 3 recovery. PBMCs, B-cell-depleted T cells, or T cells were the source of the cDNA or gDNA that made up the material.

Trimming at V came to 3 bases and at J to 3 bases, leaving 11 bases not matched to a gene. Germline lookup yields CDR1 MGHDK and CDR2 SYGVNS. The CDR3 consists of 16 residues. Sequencing used immunoSEQ multiplex PCR; TCRdb keeps in-frame clones, though not all of them. The data contain 350,000 to 400,000 clones, around 87% of them singletons. Clinical history reported by participants formed the basis on which cohorts were assigned. Sample: PBMCs or T cells enriched from blood (not recorded which). This sequence was found in a man aged 35 to 55 in a cohort exposed to, infected with or recovered from COVID-19 (not recorded which). This chain uses TRBV25-1 with TRBJ2-7; 7 bases are a match to TRBD1. As DNA, the CDR3 is TGTGCCAGCAGTGACGTGAGACAGGGAATGATCTACGAGCAGTACTTC. As protein: CASSDVRQGMIYEQYF.